Only one count was recorded for the clone carrying this T cell receptor (beta chain). What it binds is unknown. A second about 6 to 11 cycle PCR used barcoded and J-beta primers. A single record per CDR3 protein comes from TCRdb applying MiXCR to the 5' RACE reads. The sample lists about 640,000 distinct CDR3 sequences, approximately 59% occurring once. V lost 3 bases to trimming and J lost 3 bases, with 12 bases between them. CDR3 size: 15 residues. Germline CDR1 is SGDLS and CDR2 is YYNGEE. Each sample yielded at least 6 micrograms of PBMC total RNA. The data were obtained in a study of blood T cells in healthy people across ages. Study conclusions and caveats: The unknown donor CMV status may have confounded expanded clonotype changes. A roughly linear fall in TCR beta diversity per million T cells was seen with increasing age. Diversity figures based on one million T cells were deemed too low.

The sequenced material came from blood. This sequence originates from a man aged 55 to 70 in good health. V gene TRBV9 combines with J gene TRBJ1-4, with a weak D call TRBD1 (5 bases). The CDR3 sequence: CASSARWGANEKLFF. The CDR3 DNA reads TGTGCCAGCAGCGCCCGTTGGGGGGCTAATGAAAAACTGTTTTTT.